One and the same sample provided the 20 T cell receptor beta chains below, sequenced in a study of T cells after yellow fever vaccination (dated by TCRdb to the late 2010s). The library was made by 5' RACE. Sequencer: Illumina HiSeq 2500. TCRdb reanalyzed the raw reads on its own, using fastp at Q25 for trimming and MiXCR for clone calling, and kept in-frame beta chains. For every CDR3 protein sequence, its rows merge into one entry that carries the most common genes and DNA. In all, the sample holds about 300,000 distinct CDR3 sequences, and 6.8% of those were seen once. The ten most abundant clones make up about a sixth of the sample. What the treatment or condition label conveys for this sample: live attenuated yellow fever vaccine strain. This material consisted of PBMCs, taken roughly 46 days after the first yellow fever vaccination. The receptors shown here come from a man between 18 and 29 years old who received the YFV17D yellow fever vaccine.

This clonotype has a count of ten or more. The V call is TRBV7-2, the J call TRBJ1-1; 8 bases agree with TRBD1. V lost 1 base, J lost 4 bases, and 5 bases stayed unmatched. Germline V gives CDR1 SGHTA, CDR2 FQGNSA. The CDR3 covers 15 residues. The CDR3 reads CASSLGQGQITEAFF. The CDR3 DNA follows: TGTGCCAGCAGCTTAGGACAGGGGCAGATCACTGAAGCTTTCTTT.

The sample holds many counts of this clonotype. V is TRBV7-9 and J is TRBJ2-7; D may be TRBD1 (6 bases). The CDR3 is 14 residues long. The germline V and J ends were trimmed by 4 bases and 2 bases, with 12 bases remaining between them. The germline V gene encodes CDR1 SEHNR and CDR2 FQNEAQ (reference sequence). The CDR3 here is CASSSTGRPYEQYF. The DNA of the CDR3 is TGTGCCAGCAGCTCCACAGGGCGCCCCTACGAGCAGTACTTC.

This clonotype occurred a few times. The gene calls are TRBV6-1 and TRBJ2-1; D may correspond to TRBD1 or TRBD2 (5 bases each). This CDR3 has 15 residues. Germline CDR1 and CDR2: MNHNS and SASEGT. V dropped 6 bases and J dropped 0 bases, with 12 bases sitting between them. CDR3 DNA sequence: TGTGCCAGCAGCGAACGAGGGGTCTCCTACAATGAGCAGTTCTTC. Amino acids: CASSERGVSYNEQFF.

The chain combines TRBV23-1 with TRBJ2-5; maybe TRBD1 (6 bases). TRBV23-1 is sorted into the ORF group, with uncertain function. The length of the CDR3 is 14 residues. V lost 7 bases and J lost 2, with 14 bases in between. The CDR3 DNA sequence: TGCGCCAGCACCCGGGACAAACTACAAGAGACCCAGTACTTC. Translated, it gives CASTRDKLQETQYF.

This clonotype was seen ten or more times. The chain carries TRBV20-1 and TRBJ1-3, with a weak D call TRBD1 (5 bases). The CDR3 sequence is 14 residues long. Trimming removed 3 bases at V and 3 bases at J, with 12 bases between. CDR1 is DFQATT, CDR2 SNEGSKA, per germline (reference sequence). CDR3 sequence (DNA): TGCAGTGCTAGCTTTTTGGGGGTTGGAAACACCATATATTTT. The encoded protein is CSASFLGVGNTIYF.

V usage is TRBV6-5 and J usage is TRBJ1-1; D unclear. Looked up from germline, CDR1 is MNHEY and CDR2 is SVGAGI. The CDR3 is 13 residues long. V was trimmed by 2 bases and J by 0 bases, leaving 4 bases between them. The CDR3 protein is CASSYNVNTEAFF. The CDR3 coding sequence is TGTGCCAGCAGTTACAACGTGAACACTGAAGCTTTCTTT.

The genes are TRBV15 and TRBJ1-1, with D perhaps matching TRBD1 (5 bases). Trimming took off 1 base at V and 6 bases at J, with 15 bases between the two ends. Per germline, CDR1 LNHNV and CDR2 YYDKDF (reference sequence). The CDR3 totals 15 residues. The DNA of the CDR3 is TGTGCCACCAGCAGAGCCGCCAGGGTGAAATCTGAAGCTTTCTTT. It translates to CATSRAARVKSEAFF.

The chain combines TRBV27 with TRBJ1-6; a possible D gene is TRBD1 (5 bases). The CDR3 spans 14 residues. Germline CDR1 reads MNHEY; CDR2 reads SMNVEV (reference sequence). V was pared by 5 bases and J by 10 bases, with 15 bases between. CDR3 in DNA: TGTGCCAGCAGTCAGTCCCGGGACGGGTCACCCCTCCACTTT. Translated, it gives CASSQSRDGSPLHF.

This clonotype has ten or more counts. This chain links TRBV7-9 with TRBJ2-3; D not resolved. Germline CDR1 reads SEHNR; CDR2 reads FQNEAQ (reference sequence). The V gene lost 6 bases and the J gene lost 5 bases, with 9 bases spanning the gap. The CDR3 spans 12 residues. The CDR3 spells CASSPLEDTQYF. The DNA of the CDR3 is TGTGCCAGCAGTCCCCTAGAAGATACGCAGTATTTT. Complete variable domain (other parts from reference TRBV7-9 and TRBJ2-3): DTGVSQNPRHKITKRGQNVTFRCDPISEHNRLYWYRQTLGQGPEFLTYFQNEAQLEKSRLLSDRFSAERPKGSFSTLEIQRTEQGDSAMYLCASSPLEDTQYFGPGTRLTVL.

Note on this clonotype: The junction shows a germline mismatch at one end, possibly a read error. The rearrangement links TRBV24-1 to TRBJ2-3; 7 positions agree with TRBD1. CDR1 is KGHDR and CDR2 is SFDVKD in the germline V gene. This CDR3 contains 17 residues. As DNA, the CDR3 is TGTGCCACCAGTGATTCCGTACAGGGGTCTCCGACAGATGCGCAGTATTTT. Protein product: CATSDSVQGSPTDAQYF.

The chain has TRBV5-5 and TRBJ2-1; TRBD2 matches at 9 bases. The trim removed 0 bases at V and 6 bases at J, leaving 4 bases unmatched. The V gene's germline CDR1 is SGHKS and CDR2 YYEKEE (reference sequence). This CDR3 region has 15 residues. The CDR3 loop reads CASSLGASGTNEQFF. The CDR3 region has the DNA TGTGCCAGCAGCTTGGGGGCTAGCGGGACCAATGAGCAGTTCTTC.

This clonotype was found many times. This chain links TRBV28 with TRBJ1-2; D possibly corresponds to TRBD1 (5 bases). Trimming took 7 bases from V and 8 from J, leaving 14 bases between them. Germline values: CDR1 MDHEN, CDR2 SYDVKM. The CDR3 runs 12 residues. The CDR3 nucleotides read TGTGCCAGCACCCTCTGGGGGTCCGGCTACACCTTC. This codes for CASTLWGSGYTF.

The CDR3 DNA is TGCAGTGCTAGTGTCGGCCGCCGCTCCTACAATGAGCAGTTCTTC. Translating it yields CSASVGRRSYNEQFF. This rearrangement joins TRBV20-1 to TRBJ2-1; D unclear. The germline CDR1 and CDR2 sequences are DFQATT and SNEGSKA (reference sequence). V was cut by 3 bases and J by 0 bases, with 12 bases left in between. The CDR3 runs to 15 residues.

The chain links TRBV5-1 to TRBJ2-5; D assignment may be TRBD1 or TRBD2 (5 bases each). This CDR3 contains 15 residues. CDR1 and CDR2 (germline): SGHRS, YFSETQ. V lost 0 bases to trimming and J lost 5 bases, with 14 bases between them. CDR3 DNA sequence: TGCGCCAGCAGCTTGGTCGGGGACCACCGGGAGACCCAGTACTTC. Encoded protein: CASSLVGDHRETQYF.

The chain couples TRBV13 to TRBJ2-5; D may be TRBD2 (5 bases). Germline CDR1 and CDR2: PRHDT and FYEKMQ (reference sequence). Between the trimmed V and J ends, which lost 2 bases and 2 bases, there was a span of 9 bases. This CDR3 spans 14 amino acids. The CDR3 DNA is TGTGCCAGCAGCTTACTTACGGGACAAGAGACCCAGTACTTC. Translation: CASSLLTGQETQYF.

J is TRBJ2-1 and V is TRBV6-5; TRBD1 matches 7 bases. The CDR3 has 17 residues. V lost 2 bases and J lost 4; bases outside the gene matches: 11. Germline V gene sequence: CDR1 MNHEY, CDR2 SVGAGI. In DNA form, the CDR3 reads TGTGCCAGCAGTTACACCATGACAGGGCCGGTATACAATGAGCAGTTCTTC. It translates to CASSYTMTGPVYNEQFF.

V usage is TRBV5-1 and J usage is TRBJ1-1; D might be TRBD1 (5 bases). CDR1 is SGHRS, CDR2 YFSETQ, per germline. V was cut by 4 bases and J by 5 bases, with 15 bases left in between. The CDR3 is 14 amino acids. CDR3 protein: CASSQSDWGTEAFF. CDR3 bases: TGCGCCAGCAGCCAATCGGACTGGGGGACTGAAGCTTTCTTT. The variable domain in full, with the rest retrieved from reference TRBV5-1 and TRBJ1-1, is KAGVTQTPRYLIKTRGQQVTLSCSPISGHRSVSWYQQTPGQGLQFLFEYFSETQRNKGNFPGRFSGRQFSNSRSEMNVSTLELGDSALYLCASSQSDWGTEAFFGQGTRLTVV.

This clonotype was seen more than once but under ten times. The chain couples TRBV20-1 to TRBJ2-5; no clear D gene. V was pared by 2 bases and J by 5 bases, with 12 bases between. The CDR3 covers 13 residues. Germline V gives CDR1 DFQATT, CDR2 SNEGSKA (reference sequence). CDR3 loop: CSARSPVGETQYF. CDR3 coding DNA: TGCAGTGCTAGATCACCTGTAGGTGAGACCCAGTACTTC.

There are many counts of this clonotype. The rearrangement uses TRBV10-3 and TRBJ1-2; 11 bases are shared with TRBD1. V dropped 7 bases and J dropped 3; count of bases not matched to a gene: 4. The germline V gene has CDR1 ENHRY and CDR2 SYGVKD. The CDR3 runs 14 residues. CDR3 sequence reads: CAIKRTGGYYGYTF. CDR3 in DNA: TGTGCCATCAAAAGGACAGGGGGCTACTATGGCTACACCTTC.

This clonotype has just one count. This rearrangement joins TRBV19 to TRBJ1-5, with 10 bases matching TRBD1. From germline, CDR1 is LNHDA and CDR2 SQIVND (reference sequence). V dropped 4 bases and J dropped 4; count of bases not matched to a gene: 4. CDR3 length: 15 residues. The DNA for the CDR3 is TGTGCCAGTAGTAAGACAGGGGGCTTGAATCAGCCCCAGCATTTT. Its protein product is CASSKTGGLNQPQHF.